This T cell receptor (beta chain) was captured in a study of molecular identifiers for immune sequencing clone quantification. TCRdb processed the PCR reads anew with MiXCR; each CDR3 protein has one entry. The data show more than 250,000 distinct CDR3 sequences, 20% to 25% seen once. The germline V and J ends were trimmed by 4 bases and 0 bases, with 15 bases remaining between them. The CDR3 contains 17 residues. CDR1 and CDR2 from the germline V gene are MNHEY and SVGEGT. Study-level findings and limits: Effector cells had over 98% of their molecules in clones above 20 RNA copies, while naive cells had under 1%. Highly expanded clones may be undercounted when identical TCR molecules share barcodes.

For this clonotype: No antigen is known for it.

The sequenced sample consisted of naive CD8+ T cells from blood, with Jurkat cell RNA spiked in. This sample's subset: FACS-sorted CD8+CD4-CCR7+CD45RA+ naive T cells. The sequence was collected from a human donor in good health. Some libraries in this study had Jurkat cell RNA spiked in. The chain employs TRBV6-2 or TRBV6-3 and TRBJ1-4; no clear D gene. CDR3 sequence: CASSSLGPTTTNEKLFF. The DNA of the CDR3 is TGTGCCAGCAGTTCCCTAGGGCCCACGACAACTAATGAAAAACTGTTTTTT.